The TCR beta chain described here comes from a study of T cells after yellow fever vaccination. Whole-study results and caveats: Relatively few clonotypes were ones that appeared in both CD4 and CD8 compartments.

TCRdb re-called the 5' RACE reads with MiXCR, one entry per CDR3 protein. The table lists 280,000 or so distinct CDR3 sequences, 8.5% to 10% of them singletons. Many counts were recorded for this clonotype. Antigen: not known. The V end lost 1 base, the J end lost 11 bases, and 9 bases lay between the germline ends. CDR3 length equals 13 residues. Looked up from germline, CDR1 is SGHTA and CDR2 is FQGTGA. The chain uses TRBV7-3 and TRBJ1-6; D remains ambiguous. Specimen: CD4+ T cells sorted from PBMCs, collected 5 days after the yellow fever booster vaccination. The sequence derives from a man aged 18-30 years who received the YFV17D yellow fever vaccine. CDR3 residues: CASSLSASAPLHF. The CDR3 DNA reads as TGTGCCAGCAGCTTAAGTGCCAGTGCACCCCTCCACTTT.